The clone carrying this T cell receptor (beta chain) was observed a handful of times. Germline V CDR1 and CDR2: SNHLY, FYNNEI. V lost 4 bases to trimming and J lost 1 base, with 10 bases between them. The CDR3 consists of 15 residues. The assay was immunoSEQ multiplex PCR, and TCRdb's table has in-frame clones only and misses some. The table shows roughly 73,000 clones, with around nine tenths occurring only once. The sample comes from a study of blood T cell repertoires in COVID-19. This sequence joins TRBV2 and TRBJ2-2; D is perhaps TRBD1 (6 bases). The sequenced sample consisted of peripheral blood. The receptor comes from a man in his 70s with active or convalescent COVID-19. CDR3 amino acids: CASSVGRGNTGELFF. CDR3 in DNA: TGTGCCAGCAGTGTGGGCAGGGGGAACACCGGGGAGCTGTTTTTT. The complete variable domain, with remaining parts taken from reference TRBV2 and TRBJ2-2, reads EPEVTQTPSHQVTQMGQEVILRCVPISNHLYFYWYRQILGQKVEFLVSFYNNEISEKSEIFDDQFSVERPDGSNFTLKIRSTKLEDSAMYFCASSVGRGNTGELFFGEGSRLTVL.